The 30 T cell receptor beta chains below were found in one sample sequenced in a study of T cells after posttransplantation cyclophosphamide. The method was immunoSEQ multiplex PCR; TCRdb's version includes in-frame clones alone and lacks a portion of them. The repertoire consists of about 36,000 clones, none detected only once. Source material: PBMCs. The receptors originated from a girl aged 5-17 years in good health, CMV-negative, and a related stem cell transplant donor.

This clone has more than one count but fewer than ten. This chain links TRBV15 with TRBJ2-1; the match to TRBD2 covers 9 bases. Germline CDR1 and CDR2: LNHNV and YYDKDF (reference sequence). The CDR3 extends over 15 amino acids. V gave up 8 bases and J gave up 3 bases; unmatched junction bases: 8. The CDR3 DNA reads TGTGCCACCGGAGACGGCGGGAGGGACTACAATGAGCAGTTCTTC. It encodes CATGDGGRDYNEQFF.

The chain links TRBV11-2 to TRBJ2-3, with 8 bases aligning to TRBD2. From germline, CDR1 is SGHAT and CDR2 FQNNGV. The ends lost 5 bases at V and 4 bases at J; junction bases unmatched: 11. The CDR3 spans 16 residues. The CDR3 region is CASSPGTSRWADTQYF. The CDR3 nucleotides read TGTGCCAGCAGCCCCGGGACTAGTCGATGGGCAGATACGCAGTATTTT. The full variable domain, with the rest looked up from reference TRBV11-2 and TRBJ2-3, is EAGVAQSPRYKIIEKRQSVAFWCNPISGHATLYWYQQILGQGPKLLIQFQNNGVVDDSQLPKDRFSAERLKGVDSTLKIQPAKLEDSAVYLCASSPGTSRWADTQYFGPGTRLTVL.

This clone was picked up many times. The V gene is TRBV6-6, the J gene TRBJ1-2; possibly TRBD1 for D (5 bases). Germline V CDR1 and CDR2: MNHNY, SVGAGI (reference sequence). Trimming pared 7 bases from V and 7 bases from J, leaving 13 bases between. This CDR3 region has 12 residues. CDR3 sequence: CASTHGGAGYTF. The CDR3 DNA is TGTGCCAGCACCCACGGAGGGGCTGGCTACACCTTC.

The table lists this clone with many counts. The chain's CDR3 is CASSSTTGATNEKLFF. The CDR3 coding sequence is TGCGCCAGCAGCTCGACGACAGGTGCAACTAATGAAAAACTGTTTTTT. The V gene is TRBV5-1, the J gene TRBJ1-4, with D tentatively TRBD1 (6 bases). Per germline, CDR1 SGHRS and CDR2 YFSETQ. The CDR3 spans 16 residues. The V end was cut by 3 bases, the J end by 0 bases, with 12 bases between.

This clone was counted many times. This chain links TRBV6-4 with TRBJ2-1; 10 bases match TRBD2. The CDR3 is made up of 16 amino acids. Germline CDR1 is MRHNA and CDR2 is SNTAGT. V was pared by 3 bases and J by 4 bases, with 6 bases of the junction left unmatched. Written as DNA, the CDR3 is TGTGCCAGCAGTGAAGGGGAAGCGGGGGGGTACAATGAGCAGTTCTTC. Translation: CASSEGEAGGYNEQFF.

This clone came up a few times. This sequence joins TRBV6-6 and TRBJ2-5; no reliable D call. TRBJ2-7 matches the DNA end more closely, so the J call is doubtful. CDR3 length: 12 amino acids. In germline, CDR1 is MNHNY, CDR2 SVGAGI (reference sequence). The CDR3 is CASDSPGHEQYF. CDR3 in DNA: TGTGCCAGCGATTCTCCAGGCCACGAGCAGTACTTC.

This clone was counted only a few times. The chain has TRBV28 and TRBJ2-5, with TRBD1 identical over 7 bases. The CDR3 length is 16 residues. The V and J ends lost 1 base and 5 bases, in that order; junction bases with no gene match: 10. Germline CDR1 is MDHEN and CDR2 is SYDVKM. The CDR3: CASSLSEQGKRETQYF. The CDR3 nucleotides read TGTGCCAGCAGTTTATCGGAACAGGGGAAGAGGGAGACCCAGTACTTC.

The chain employs TRBV2 and TRBJ2-7; 14 bases are shared with TRBD2. The CDR3 runs 16 residues. Germline V CDR1 and CDR2: SNHLY, FYNNEI. Trimming cost V 10 bases and J 3 bases; bases outside gene matches: 11. Here the CDR3 reads CATRRTSGRKIYEQYF. The CDR3 bases are TGTGCCACCCGACGGACTAGCGGGAGGAAAATCTACGAGCAGTACTTC.

This clone was detected many times. This chain uses TRBV5-6 with TRBJ2-2; TRBD1 aligns across 9 bases. CDR3 length: 17 amino acids. Germline values: CDR1 SGHDT, CDR2 YYEEEE. V shed 0 bases, J shed 4 bases, and the junction held 7 bases outside the gene matches. The CDR3 loop is CASSLGGQGGSTGELFF. The DNA of the CDR3 is TGTGCCAGCAGCTTGGGGGGACAGGGAGGATCCACCGGGGAGCTGTTTTTT.

This clone was observed at least ten times. The V gene is TRBV19, the J gene TRBJ1-1; the D is unclear. Between the trimmed V and J ends, which lost 7 bases and 4 bases, there was a span of 13 bases. CDR1 and CDR2 from the germline V gene are LNHDA and SQIVND (reference sequence). The CDR3 has 13 amino acids. The CDR3 coding sequence is TGTGCCAGTACCACAAGAAGCGGCACTGAAGCTTTCTTT. As protein: CASTTRSGTEAFF. The whole variable domain, filled in from reference TRBV19 and TRBJ1-1, reads DGGITQSPKYLFRKEGQNVTLSCEQNLNHDAMYWYRQDPGQGLRLIYYSQIVNDFQKGDIAEGYSVSREKKESFPLTVTSAQKNPTAFYLCASTTRSGTEAFFGQGTRLTVV.

The chain is built from TRBV20-1 and TRBJ2-5, with D tentatively TRBD1 (6 bases). The end of the DNA aligns better with TRBJ2-7, so the J call may be wrong. Germline CDR1 is DFQATT and CDR2 is SNEGSKA (reference sequence). The CDR3 runs to 11 residues. CDR3 amino acids: CSARARGEQYF. The CDR3 nucleotides read TGCAGTGCTAGGGCCAGGGGCGAGCAGTACTTC.

This clone was seen many times. This chain connects TRBV10-3 to TRBJ2-3; 9 bases are a match to TRBD2. The V gene's germline CDR1 is ENHRY and CDR2 SYGVKD. J gave up 3 bases and V 6 bases, and 4 bases lay outside the gene matches. This CDR3 has 14 residues. The CDR3 region is CAIRLSGRTDTQYF. CDR3 coding DNA: TGTGCCATCAGACTTAGCGGGAGAACAGATACGCAGTATTTT.

The V gene is TRBV9, the J gene TRBJ2-5, with 8 bases aligning to TRBD2. From germline, CDR1 is SGDLS and CDR2 YYNGEE. The V and J ends lost 0 bases and 5 bases, in that order; junction bases with no gene match: 6. This CDR3 contains 15 residues. The CDR3 here is CASSVVPGGLETQYF. CDR3 DNA: TGTGCCAGCAGCGTAGTACCGGGGGGGCTGGAGACCCAGTACTTC.

This clone was seen a few times. The chain joins TRBV7-8 to TRBJ1-5; 12 nucleotides match TRBD1. With 1 base clipped from V and 1 base from J, the junction kept 8 bases outside the gene matches. The CDR3 runs to 19 residues. Germline CDR1 is SGHVS and CDR2 is FQNEAQ. The CDR3 sequence is CASSLVEGQGAKSNQPQHF. CDR3 nucleotide sequence: TGTGCCAGCAGCTTAGTAGAGGGACAGGGGGCGAAAAGCAATCAGCCCCAGCATTTT.

This clone has at least ten counts. V gene TRBV5-1 combines with J gene TRBJ2-3, with 10 bases fitting TRBD2. This CDR3 contains 14 residues. Germline CDR1 SGHRS, CDR2 YFSETQ. Trimming cost V 7 bases and J 6 bases; bases outside gene matches: 8. CDR3 coding DNA: TGCGCCAGCGTAAGAGCGGGGGGGCCTGATACGCAGTATTTT. It translates to CASVRAGGPDTQYF.

There are many counts of this clone. The gene calls are TRBV9 and TRBJ2-2; 8 nucleotides agree with TRBD1. After removal of 4 bases from V and 3 bases from J, the junction contained 8 bases not matched to a gene. The CDR3 loop spans 16 amino acids. Per germline, CDR1 SGDLS and CDR2 YYNGEE. Here the CDR3 reads CASSTQTGAHTGELFF. The CDR3 nucleotides read TGTGCCAGCAGCACCCAGACAGGGGCTCACACCGGGGAGCTGTTTTTT.

The chain carries TRBV28 and TRBJ1-3; D uncertain. CDR1 and CDR2 from the germline V gene are MDHEN and SYDVKM. The CDR3 is made up of 14 amino acids. The V end lost 5 bases, the J end lost 0 bases, and 8 bases lay between the germline ends. DNA for the CDR3: TGTGCCAGCAGTGCGCTTCACTCTGGAAACACCATATATTTT. The encoded protein is CASSALHSGNTIYF.

In this sample, this clone turned up a few times. This chain joins TRBV9 and TRBJ2-7; 11 bases align to TRBD2. Germline assignment: CDR1 SGDLS and CDR2 YYNGEE. The CDR3 runs 13 residues. V lost 3 bases, J lost 4 bases, and 0 bases stayed unmatched. Written as DNA, the CDR3 is TGTGCCAGCAGCGCTAGCGGGAGGTACGAGCAGTACTTC. Its protein product is CASSASGRYEQYF.

This clone was detected ten times or more. The gene calls are TRBV6-1 and TRBJ2-1; possibly TRBD1 for D (5 bases). This CDR3 comprises 12 residues. The V and J ends lost 6 bases and 6 bases respectively, with 9 bases between them. Germline assignment: CDR1 MNHNS and CDR2 SASEGT. Here the CDR3 DNA reads TGTGCCAGCAGGGGGCTTTTCAATGAGCAGTTCTTC. Translating gives CASRGLFNEQFF.

This clone was found a few times. J is TRBJ1-1 and V is TRBV7-2; D uncertain. The CDR3 has 13 amino acids. V lost 4 bases, J lost 4 bases, and 10 bases lay in between. Germline V gene data show CDR1 as SGHTA and CDR2 as FQGNSA. The CDR3 region has the DNA TGTGCCAGCAGCTCAGCGGCGGGCACTGAAGCTTTCTTT. As protein: CASSSAAGTEAFF.

This clone was counted between two and nine times. The V call is TRBV27, the J call TRBJ2-3; D perhaps matches TRBD2 (5 bases). CDR3 size: 15 residues. Germline values: CDR1 MNHEY, CDR2 SMNVEV (reference sequence). V gave up 0 bases and J gave up 0 bases, with 7 bases separating them. The CDR3 protein is CASSLSRASTDTQYF. Written as DNA, the CDR3 is TGTGCCAGCAGTTTATCGAGGGCAAGCACAGATACGCAGTATTTT.

The J gene is TRBJ2-3, the V gene TRBV18, with D unclear. CDR3 length equals 14 residues. Trimming left V 3 bases short and J 1 base short, with 8 bases between. The germline V gene encodes CDR1 KGHSH and CDR2 LQKENI. The CDR3 bases are TGTGCCAGCTCACCCATGGTAGGCACAGATACGCAGTATTTT. It is translated as CASSPMVGTDTQYF.

This clone was counted ten times or more. The V call is TRBV5-8, the J call TRBJ1-5; TRBD1 is a possible D gene (6 bases). V was trimmed by 2 bases and J by 6 bases, leaving 9 bases between them. Looked up from germline, CDR1 is SGHTS and CDR2 is YDEGEE. The CDR3 runs 13 residues. CDR3 DNA sequence: TGTGCCAGCAGCTTCAGGGGACCTCAGCCCCAGCATTTT. Translating it yields CASSFRGPQPQHF.

This clone was picked up many times. The chain uses TRBV28 and TRBJ2-7; 7 nucleotides align to TRBD1. This CDR3 contains 14 residues. Germline CDR1 is MDHEN and CDR2 is SYDVKM. V shed 2 bases and J 2 bases; nucleotides not matched to a gene: 3. Here the CDR3 reads CASSLGTVTYEQYF. The CDR3, as DNA: TGTGCCAGCAGTTTAGGGACAGTCACCTACGAGCAGTACTTC. The whole variable domain, remainder taken from reference TRBV28 and TRBJ2-7, is DVKVTQSSRYLVKRTGEKVFLECVQDMDHENMFWYRQDPGLGLRLIYFSYDVKMKEKGDIPEGYSVSREKKERFSLILESASTNQTSMYLCASSLGTVTYEQYFGPGTRLTVT.

CDR3 in DNA: TGTGCCAGCAGCTTGGCGGGACAGGGGTTCTACGAGCAGTACTTC. Residues: CASSLAGQGFYEQYF. J is TRBJ2-7 and V is TRBV5-5; 10 bases match TRBD1. The J segment lost 3 bases and the V segment lost 0 bases, leaving 3 bases of the junction unmatched. CDR1 and CDR2 from the germline V gene are SGHKS and YYEKEE (reference sequence). The CDR3 runs to 15 residues.

The chain couples TRBV5-1 to TRBJ1-4; 7 positions match TRBD1. This CDR3 is 14 amino acids long. V lost 4 bases to trimming and J lost 8 bases; unmatched junction nucleotides: 8. Germline lookup yields CDR1 SGHRS and CDR2 YFSETQ. CDR3 nucleotide sequence: TGCGCCAGCAGCCCGGACAGGCTCGGCGAAAAACTGTTTTTT. Translating gives CASSPDRLGEKLFF.

This clone came up many times. The CDR3 sequence: CASSLVDRGYGYTF. The CDR3 nucleotides read TGCGCCAGCAGCTTGGTGGACAGGGGCTATGGCTACACCTTC. V is TRBV5-1 and J is TRBJ1-2, with 9 nucleotides matching TRBD1. This CDR3 region has 14 residues. V was pared by 0 bases and J by 4 bases, with 1 base of the junction left unmatched. The germline gives CDR1 SGHRS, CDR2 YFSETQ.

This clone was counted ten times or more. V is TRBV2 and J is TRBJ1-4, with a possible D match to TRBD1 (6 bases). This CDR3 is built from 13 residues. V dropped 8 bases and J dropped 8 bases, with 15 bases sitting between them. Germline CDR1 SNHLY, CDR2 FYNNEI. The DNA of the CDR3 is TGTGCCAGCTATAACAGGGTCCGAGAAAAACTGTTTTTT. Amino acid sequence: CASYNRVREKLFF.

This clone was counted many times. The chain has TRBV7-6 and TRBJ2-5, with TRBD2 as a possible D gene (5 bases). This CDR3 is built from 14 residues. Germline V gene sequence: CDR1 SGHVS, CDR2 FNYEAQ. V lost 6 bases and J 5 bases, leaving 16 bases between the germline ends. The chain's CDR3 is CASSSLGSGETQYF. The CDR3, as DNA: TGTGCCAGCAGTTCCCTAGGGAGTGGGGAGACCCAGTACTTC. The full variable domain, rest sourced from reference TRBV7-6 and TRBJ2-5, is GAGVSQSPRYKVTKRGQDVALRCDPISGHVSLYWYRQALGQGPEFLTYFNYEAQQDKSGLPNDRFSAERPEGSISTLTIQRTEQRDSAMYRCASSSLGSGETQYFGPGTRLLVL.

This clone was seen at least ten times. The gene calls are TRBV6-1 and TRBJ2-3; 8 bases map to TRBD2. Germline V gives CDR1 MNHNS, CDR2 SASEGT. This CDR3 is 15 amino acids long. V lost 5 bases to trimming and J lost 4 bases; unmatched junction nucleotides: 8. The CDR3 loop reads CASSPTSGGADTQYF. DNA of the CDR3: TGTGCCAGCAGTCCCACGAGCGGGGGAGCAGATACGCAGTATTTT.